This T cell receptor beta chain was sequenced for a study of blood T cell repertoires in COVID-19. Whole-study context: Sites across the United States, Italy and Spain contributed samples from acute and convalescent COVID-19. PBMCs, B-cell-depleted T cells, or T cells provided the cDNA or gDNA that made up the material.

TCRdb's copy holds only in-frame clones and misses some; the assay was immunoSEQ multiplex PCR. This table has 31,000 or so clones, roughly 90% appearing once. Per the germline V gene, CDR1 is MNHEY and CDR2 is SMNVEV (reference sequence). Trimming cost V 5 bases and J 4 bases, with 8 bases left between them. The CDR3 has 12 residues. Sample: peripheral blood. The rearrangement joins TRBV27 to TRBJ1-2; D gene unclear. The source of this sequence is a man aged 60 to 69 with active COVID-19. CDR3 loop: CASSEGGYGYTF. DNA of the CDR3: TGTGCCAGCAGTGAGGGCGGCTATGGCTACACCTTC.